The clone carrying this T cell receptor (beta chain) is a singleton in its sample. Its antigen is currently unknown. This sample was included in a study of graft-versus-host responses after intestinal transplantation. Notes on the study in general: GvH clones detected in recipient marrow included some appearing first in ileum or blood.

The assay was immunoSEQ multiplex PCR, and TCRdb's table has in-frame clones only and misses some. The sample consists of about 97,000 clones, around 92% of them appearing once. The sample was unstimulated CD8+ T cells sorted from spleen or lymph node cells, taken before transplant. The clonotype was recovered from a human donor who was the organ donor for an intestinal transplant.

CDR3 in amino acids: CASSPLVGGDTEAFF. CDR3 DNA: TGTGCCAGCAGCCCTTTAGTGGGGGGGGACACTGAAGCTTTCTTT. The gene calls are TRBV7-9 and TRBJ1-1; tentative D call: TRBD1 (5 bases). This CDR3 is built from 15 residues. From germline, CDR1 is SEHNR and CDR2 FQNEAQ (reference sequence). Trimming took off 5 bases at V and 3 bases at J, with 16 bases between the two ends.